These T cell receptor beta chains were read from a single sample in a study of T cells in narcolepsy. The method was immunoSEQ multiplex PCR; TCRdb's version includes in-frame clones alone and lacks a portion of them. The sample has about 33,000 clones; roughly 90% are singletons. The sequenced sample consisted of CD45RA- memory CD4+ T cells from PBMCs. Receptors were obtained from a human donor with narcolepsy. The CDR3 runs from the conserved cysteine through the conserved F or W. The D gene is left open where the match is weak.

J gene,CDR3 length,V gene,D gene,CDR3 protein,CDR3 DNA
TRBJ2-5,10,TRBV20-1,.,CSATPKTQYF,TGCAGTGCTACCCCCAAGACCCAGTACTTC
TRBJ1-4,15,TRBV7-2,.,CASSPTGSDGEKLFF,TGTGCCAGCAGCCCCACAGGGTCGGATGGTGAAAAACTGTTTTTT
TRBJ1-4,15,TRBV4-2,TRBD1,CASSQTGLADEKLFF,TGTGCCAGCAGCCAGACAGGGCTGGCGGATGAAAAACTGTTTTTT
TRBJ2-5,15,TRBV7-2,.,CASTLGGGGQETQYF,TGTGCCAGTACCCTCGGAGGGGGGGGCCAGGAGACCCAGTACTTC
TRBJ2-3,16,TRBV7-2,.,CASSKRRSGSTDTQYF,TGTGCCAGCAGCAAGAGGCGCAGCGGGAGCACAGATACGCAGTATTTT
TRBJ1-6,15,TRBV2,.,CAIQARGRGRSPLHF,TGTGCCATTCAGGCGCGGGGCAGGGGAAGATCACCCCTCCACTTT
TRBJ1-1,14,TRBV11-2,.,CASSPSAGNTEAFF,TGTGCCAGCAGCCCCTCTGCGGGGAACACTGAAGCTTTCTTT
TRBJ1-2,15,TRBV30,TRBD1,CAWSLTQGGLGGYTF,TGTGCCTGGAGTCTTACTCAGGGGGGCCTGGGTGGCTACACCTTC
TRBJ2-1,14,TRBV19,.,CASSGFGPYNEQFF,TGTGCCAGTAGTGGCTTTGGCCCCTACAATGAGCAGTTCTTC
TRBJ2-1,13,TRBV4-1,TRBD2,CASSQDRRLALFF,TGCGCCAGCAGCCAAGATCGGAGACTAGCCCTGTTCTTC
TRBJ1-6,13,TRBV27,.,CASSFKRDSPLHF,TGTGCCAGCAGTTTTAAGAGGGATTCACCCCTCCACTTT
TRBJ2-1,16,TRBV9,TRBD2,CASSVEGSGGVNEQFF,TGTGCCAGCAGCGTAGAAGGTAGCGGGGGGGTCAATGAGCAGTTCTTC
TRBJ2-1,13,TRBV6-1,.,CASITASYNEQFF,TGTGCCAGCATTACGGCTTCCTACAATGAGCAGTTCTTC
TRBJ2-3,14,TRBV28,TRBD2,CASSFAGGRDTQYF,TGTGCCAGCAGTTTTGCGGGAGGGAGGGATACGCAGTATTTT